The subject of this entry is one T cell receptor (beta chain). Assay: immunoSEQ multiplex PCR; the TCRdb copy retains only in-frame clones and omits some. The sample has roughly 2.5 million clones; around 90% are singletons. This entry belongs to a study of shared clonotypes between healthy human individuals. This clonotype was sampled from a man aged 18 to 30 in good health. The sequenced material came from naive CD4+ T cells sorted from blood. Subset denoted: CD45RA+ positively selected.

The CDR3 spells CASSNDEERQETQYF. CDR3 nucleotide sequence: TGTGCCAGCAGTAACGACGAAGAACGCCAAGAGACCCAGTACTTC. The V gene is TRBV25-1, the J gene TRBJ2-5, with D unresolved. The CDR3 has 15 residues. The V and J ends lost 5 bases and 1 base respectively, with 14 bases between them. Per the germline V gene, CDR1 is MGHDK and CDR2 is SYGVNS. The full variable domain, completed using reference TRBV25-1 and TRBJ2-5, is EADIYQTPRYLVIGTGKKITLECSQTMGHDKMYWYQQDPGMELHLIHYSYGVNSTEKGDLSSESTVSRIRTEHFPLTLESARPSHTSQYLCASSNDEERQETQYFGPGTRLLVL.